This T cell receptor beta chain was profiled in a study of CD8 T cells in Susac syndrome. The CDR3 loop spans 18 amino acids. V shed 6 bases, J shed 0 bases, and the junction held 11 bases outside the gene matches. With random hexamers, reverse transcription was performed on about 0.45 to 1 ug of RNA. One entry per CDR3 protein, called by TCRdb with MiXCR from the immunoSEQ multiplex PCR reads. This sample has some 250,000 distinct CDR3 sequences, with almost 97% found just once. V gene TRBV12-3 or TRBV12-4 combines with J gene TRBJ1-5; 10 bases line up with TRBD1. The sequencing input was CD4+ T cells from PBMCs. The sequence came from a human donor with Susac syndrome. CDR3 sequence (DNA): TGTGCCAGCAGCCCATGGGACAGGGGCTGGGCTAGCAATCAGCCCCAGCATTTT. This translates into CASSPWDRGWASNQPQHF.